A single sample gave rise to the 17 T cell receptor beta chains below, sequenced in a study of immune evolution from preneoplasia to lung adenocarcinoma. Clones were sequenced by immunoSEQ multiplex PCR, and TCRdb holds only the in-frame ones, with some missing. Of about 14,000 clones in the sample, roughly 78% are singletons; the top ten hold 4.9%. The sequenced sample was FFPE minimally invasive lung adenocarcinoma tissue. The receptors come from a person aged 70 to 85 with lung adenocarcinoma.

The chain employs TRBV5-6 and TRBJ2-7; the D gene is possibly TRBD2 (6 bases). This CDR3 is built from 15 residues. Trimming took off 1 base at V and 0 bases at J, with 11 bases between the two ends. Germline V gene data show CDR1 as SGHDT and CDR2 as YYEEEE. CDR3 residues: CASSLTPAGSYEQYF. The CDR3 DNA is TGTGCCAGCAGCTTGACCCCAGCGGGCTCCTACGAGCAGTACTTC.

The gene calls are TRBV30 and TRBJ1-5; maybe TRBD1 (6 bases). The V gene's germline CDR1 is GTSNPN and CDR2 SVGIG (reference sequence). Trimming shortened V by 0 bases and J by 5 bases, and 8 bases separated the two germline ends. The CDR3 consists of 13 residues. CDR3 loop: CAWSVQGDQPQHF. The CDR3 DNA sequence: TGTGCCTGGAGTGTACAGGGAGATCAGCCCCAGCATTTT.

The chain carries TRBV7-2 and TRBJ2-7, with TRBD2 matching over 10 bases. The length of the CDR3 is 15 residues. Trimming took 5 bases from V and 7 from J; bases not matched to a gene: 11. CDR1 and CDR2 (germline): SGHTA, FQGNSA. CDR3 amino acids: CASSPSGGASGEQYF. CDR3 in DNA: TGTGCCAGCAGCCCCAGCGGGGGGGCCTCAGGAGAGCAGTACTTC.

The chain carries TRBV7-9 and TRBJ1-3, with D possibly TRBD1 on 5 matching bases. The CDR3 totals 15 residues. Germline V gives CDR1 SEHNR, CDR2 FQNEAQ (reference sequence). Between the trimmed V and J ends, which lost 5 bases and 10 bases, there was a span of 21 bases. In DNA, the CDR3 is TGTGCCAGCAGCCCGAGCCAAGACAGTATTCAAACCATATATTTT. This translates into CASSPSQDSIQTIYF.

This rearrangement joins TRBV4-1 to TRBJ2-1; the D call may be TRBD1 or TRBD2 (5 bases each). With 0 bases removed from V and 8 bases from J, the gap between germline ends came to 17 bases. Germline V lookup: CDR1 MGHRA, CDR2 YSYEKL. The CDR3 is made up of 16 amino acids. Written as DNA, the CDR3 is TGCGCCAGCAGCCAAGATTTCCCAGGGCGGGCAGATGAGCAGTTCTTC. Its protein is CASSQDFPGRADEQFF.

A few counts support this clone. The chain combines TRBV7-2 with TRBJ1-6, with TRBD1 as a possible D gene (5 bases). Trimming took off 5 bases at V and 5 bases at J, with 7 bases between the two ends. The CDR3 consists of 13 residues. Germline V lookup: CDR1 SGHTA, CDR2 FQGNSA. CDR3 coding DNA: TGTGCCAGCAGCAGGGACCATAATTCACCCCTCCACTTT. Translated: CASSRDHNSPLHF.

The chain has TRBV5-4 and TRBJ1-6; D is perhaps TRBD1 (5 bases). CDR1 and CDR2 (germline): SGHNT, YYREEE (reference sequence). V lost 1 base and J lost 7, with 12 bases in between. The CDR3 sequence is 15 residues long. The CDR3 region is CASSLQQGRNSPLHF. CDR3 bases: TGTGCCAGCAGCTTGCAGCAGGGACGCAATTCACCCCTCCACTTT.

The rearrangement links TRBV2 to TRBJ1-1; D is possibly TRBD1 (5 bases). The ends were cut back, 7 bases at V and 11 bases at J, with 14 bases in the middle. Germline V gives CDR1 SNHLY, CDR2 FYNNEI. This CDR3 is built from 11 residues. CDR3 region: CASTPSRDAFF. The CDR3 bases are TGTGCCAGCACCCCCAGCAGGGACGCTTTCTTT.

The chain is built from TRBV29-1 and TRBJ2-3; D is undetermined. The germline V and J ends were trimmed by 4 bases and 4 bases, with 9 bases remaining between them. The CDR3 totals 12 residues. The germline V gene has CDR1 SQVTM and CDR2 ANQGSEA. In nucleotides, the CDR3 is TGCAGCGTTGTTGTTACGGCAGATACGCAGTATTTT. This sequence encodes CSVVVTADTQYF.

The chain links TRBV16 to TRBJ2-1; 9 bases line up with TRBD2. V gave up 0 bases and J gave up 5 bases; unmatched junction bases: 2. Germline assignment: CDR1 KGHSY and CDR2 FQNENV. CDR3 length: 15 amino acids. The CDR3 DNA reads as TGTGCCAGCAGCCAATCAAGCGGGAGGCACAATGAGCAGTTCTTC. It yields the protein CASSQSSGRHNEQFF.

The chain is built from TRBV29-1 and TRBJ1-1; a weak D match, TRBD1 (5 bases). The CDR3 is 13 amino acids. Per the germline V gene, CDR1 is SQVTM and CDR2 is ANQGSEA. Trimming removed 6 bases at V and 8 bases at J, with 19 bases between. CDR3 loop: CSVGVGVGEEAFF. CDR3 bases: TGCAGCGTCGGAGTGGGGGTAGGAGAGGAAGCTTTCTTT.

This chain links TRBV29-1 with TRBJ2-7; TRBD2 might be the D (5 bases). CDR1 is SQVTM, CDR2 ANQGSEA, per germline. This CDR3 is 13 amino acids long. V dropped 6 bases and J dropped 5 bases, with 17 bases sitting between them. CDR3 bases: TGCAGCGTCCAGGCCTACAGCGGAAACGAGCAGTACTTC. It is translated as CSVQAYSGNEQYF.

This chain connects TRBV11-3 to TRBJ2-5; D gene ambiguous. Trimming left V 1 base short and J 6 bases short, with 15 bases between. Germline V CDR1 and CDR2: SGHNT, YENEEA. CDR3 length: 15 amino acids. DNA for the CDR3: TGTGCCAGCAGCTTAGTCGGTATGAGTGGTCAGACCCAGTACTTC. It specifies CASSLVGMSGQTQYF.

This chain links TRBV5-1 with TRBJ2-1, with TRBD2 identical over 8 bases. The V and J ends lost 5 bases and 5 bases, in that order; junction bases with no gene match: 9. Per the germline V gene, CDR1 is SGHRS and CDR2 is YFSETQ. The CDR3 is made up of 15 amino acids. The CDR3 spells CASSSSSGGNNEQFF. The CDR3 DNA follows: TGCGCCAGCAGTTCATCGAGCGGGGGAAACAATGAGCAGTTCTTC.

V usage is TRBV29-1 and J usage is TRBJ1-2; no reliable D call. Germline CDR1 is SQVTM and CDR2 is ANQGSEA. CDR3 length equals 12 residues. V lost 6 bases to trimming and J lost 4 bases, with 12 bases between them. CDR3 DNA: TGCAGCGTGCGACTGAATCTCTATGGCTACACCTTC. Residues: CSVRLNLYGYTF.

The V and J genes are TRBV10-3 and TRBJ2-7; D unresolved. This CDR3 is built from 12 residues. Germline V gives CDR1 ENHRY, CDR2 SYGVKD. V was pared by 0 bases and J by 6 bases, with 6 bases between. The CDR3 bases are TGTGCCATCAGTGAGTCAGGTCTCGAGCAGTACTTC. It encodes CAISESGLEQYF.

The chain has TRBV18 and TRBJ2-5; 8 bases are shared with TRBD2. The V gene end was trimmed by 3 bases and the J gene end by 3 bases; junction bases not matched to a gene: 9. CDR1 and CDR2 (germline): KGHSH, LQKENI. This CDR3 contains 16 residues. The CDR3 DNA is TGTGCCAGCTCACCGGGGACTAGTGGACCTAAAGAGACCCAGTACTTC. It codes for CASSPGTSGPKETQYF.